This record concerns one T cell receptor (beta chain) sequence. Amplification of TCR beta CDR3 regions was performed using RNA transcripts as template. First-round RT-PCR targeting the TCR CDR3 was performed with the HTBI primer set. TCRdb re-called the multiplex PCR reads with MiXCR, one entry per CDR3 protein. Of 600,000 to 900,000 distinct CDR3 sequences in the sample, about 16% were seen once. These data come from a study of T cells in Graves' hyperthyroidism and ophthalmopathy. The CDR3 sequence is 14 residues long. Between the trimmed V and J ends, which lost 8 bases and 6 bases, there was a span of 18 bases. Germline V gene sequence: CDR1 MGHDK, CDR2 SYGVNS.

The J gene is TRBJ2-3, the V gene TRBV25-1; D remains unclear. This TCR came from a man between 18 and 29 years old with Graves' hyperthyroidism. Sequencing was carried out using blood. The CDR3 coding sequence is TGTGCCAGCCCCCCGGAAGGGTCCCACGATACGCAGTATTTT. Its protein is CASPPEGSHDTQYF.